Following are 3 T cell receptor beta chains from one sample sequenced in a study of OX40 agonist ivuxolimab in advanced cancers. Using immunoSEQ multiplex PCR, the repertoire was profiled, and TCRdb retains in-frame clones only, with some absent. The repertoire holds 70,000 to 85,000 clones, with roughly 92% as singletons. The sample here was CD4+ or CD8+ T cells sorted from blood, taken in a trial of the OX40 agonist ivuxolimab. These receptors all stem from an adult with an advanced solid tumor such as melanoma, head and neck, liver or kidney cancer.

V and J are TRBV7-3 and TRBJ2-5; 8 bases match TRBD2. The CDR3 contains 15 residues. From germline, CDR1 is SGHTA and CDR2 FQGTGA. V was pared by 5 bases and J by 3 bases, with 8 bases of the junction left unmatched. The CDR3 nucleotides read TGTGCCAGCAGCGTTGCCGGGACTAGGGAAGAGACCCAGTACTTC. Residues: CASSVAGTREETQYF. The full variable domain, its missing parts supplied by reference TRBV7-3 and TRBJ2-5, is GAGVSQTPSNKVTEKGKYVELRCDPISGHTALYWYRQSLGQGPEFLIYFQGTGAADDSGLPNDRFFAVRPEGSVSTLKIQRTERGDSAVYLCASSVAGTREETQYFGPGTRLLVL.

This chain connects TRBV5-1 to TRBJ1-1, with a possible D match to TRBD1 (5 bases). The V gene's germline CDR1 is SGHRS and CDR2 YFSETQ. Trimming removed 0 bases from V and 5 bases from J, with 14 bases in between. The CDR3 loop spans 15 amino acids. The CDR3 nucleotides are TGCGCCAGCAGCTTGGATATGGGCGGGGGGACTGAAGCTTTCTTT. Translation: CASSLDMGGGTEAFF.

CDR3 residues: CASSQSLAASTDTQYF. The CDR3 nucleotides are TGTGCCAGCAGCCAATCCTTAGCGGCTAGCACAGATACGCAGTATTTT. J is TRBJ2-3 and V is TRBV14; possibly TRBD2 for D (6 bases). V was pared by 2 bases and J by 0 bases, with 12 bases between. The CDR3 totals 16 residues. Germline CDR1 is SGHDN and CDR2 is FVKESK. The entire variable domain, with the rest obtained from reference TRBV14 and TRBJ2-3, is as follows: EAGVTQFPSHSVIEKGQTVTLRCDPISGHDNLYWYRRVMGKEIKFLLHFVKESKQDESGMPNNRFLAERTGGTYSTLKVQPAELEDSGVYFCASSQSLAASTDTQYFGPGTRLTVL.